This T cell receptor beta chain comes out of a study of radiation and T cells in renal cell carcinoma (dated by TCRdb to 2020 to 2021). Regarding the research as a whole: Samples came from a clinical trial, in which primary renal cell carcinomas received 15 Gy stereotactic body radiation therapy followed by nephrectomy 4 weeks later. TCR beta sequencing covered fewer than 60 samples in total, comprising some 26 tumors and roughly 27 peripheral blood samples. Across all 50 or so samples, 4,016,671 unique CDR3 nucleotide sequences, encoding 2,658,974 unique CDR3 amino acid sequences, were identified. General findings and caveats noted by the study authors: No pretreatment tumor biopsies were available, so the baseline intratumoral presence of clonotypes could not be determined. Blood repertoire dynamics were not followed beyond 4 weeks after treatment. Top tumor clonotypes rose in blood from baseline to 2 weeks post-radiation, then contracted by 4 weeks, suggesting transient expansion of tumor-resident clones. Because the trial had a single-armed design, the trial could not examine how radiation dose or scheduling affected the TCR repertoire.

TCR beta libraries were generated from genomic DNA with the immunoSEQ kit, following the manufacturer's recommendations. To prepare the libraries, a first multiplex PCR with proprietary primers was run, followed by a second PCR that added unique barcodes, and a bead cleanup was done after each round. A positive control reaction and a negative control reaction, both provided in the kit, were run with every batch of samples. The final libraries were assessed on an Agilent 4200 TapeStation D1000 ScreenTape, pooled by volume, and quantified by qPCR. Sequencing ran on an Illumina NextSeq500 with a MidOutput 150-cycle cartridge, using 156 Read1 and 15 Index1 cycles with kit custom primers. The pooled library was loaded at approximately 0.95 pM with an approximately 20% PhiX control spike-in. The original pipeline was this. Vendor-processed data were analyzed in R, and a clonotype was defined as all T cells sharing the same CDR3 nucleotide sequence. For clone abundance analyses, frequencies were normalized to the 10,000 most abundant clones in each sample. Public T cell clones, averaging fewer than five per sample, were removed before analysis. An abundance difference of at least 32-fold between compartments was the criterion for calling clonotypes tumor-enriched or baseline blood-enriched. A beta-binomial differential abundance model was applied to find clonotypes that expanded or contracted between blood time points. Similarity between tumor and blood repertoires was quantified using the Baroni-Urbani and Buser coefficient, and groups were compared with two-tailed Wilcoxon tests in R. Sourced from immuneACCESS, this table was stored by TCRdb with only in-frame sequences that have V and J called. A share of the clones is absent; for the studies checked, an unresolved V gene accounts for under half, and the remainder has no known explanation. V and J calls and clone size are as listed in that table; D and trimming were resolved from the DNA. This sample is represented by about 150,000 clones; roughly 90% of them were singletons. Over 10% of the sample rests with the top ten.

A remark on this clone: Its antigen remains undetermined. Base quality data are lacking; no much larger clone is found one base away.

The sample's time point label, decoded: blood 2 weeks post-SBRT. The treatment or condition label corresponds to: 15 Gy SBRT to primary tumor, nephrectomy 4 weeks later. To track tumor-enriched clonotypes, serial peripheral blood was sampled from radiation-treated patients at baseline and at 2 weeks and 4 weeks after SBRT. Renal cell carcinoma with clear cell pathology was present in all patients. The QIAamp DNA Blood Mini Kit (Qiagen) was used to prepare genomic DNA for TCR sequencing. Only samples passing all quality control checks were included in the analyses. Trimmed from V: 3 bases; trimmed from J: 5 bases; junction bases lacking a gene match: 12. The germline V gene (reference sequence) yields LNHDA for CDR1 and SQIVND for CDR2. The CDR3, from cysteine to phenylalanine, totals 16 residues. Only the CDR3 part of the read is kept: 48 bases, read in frame from the first base.

The rearrangement combines TRBV19 with TRBJ1-2; TRBD1 matches 7 bases in the middle. The receptor's source is a woman between 50 and 59 years old with renal cell carcinoma. This specimen was blood, taken from a patient whose treatment included radiotherapy and nephrectomy. The nucleotide sequence reads as follows: TGTGCCAGTAGTATTTGGTACGGGCAGGGGGATTATGGCTACACCTTC. Its protein product is CASSIWYGQGDYGYTF.